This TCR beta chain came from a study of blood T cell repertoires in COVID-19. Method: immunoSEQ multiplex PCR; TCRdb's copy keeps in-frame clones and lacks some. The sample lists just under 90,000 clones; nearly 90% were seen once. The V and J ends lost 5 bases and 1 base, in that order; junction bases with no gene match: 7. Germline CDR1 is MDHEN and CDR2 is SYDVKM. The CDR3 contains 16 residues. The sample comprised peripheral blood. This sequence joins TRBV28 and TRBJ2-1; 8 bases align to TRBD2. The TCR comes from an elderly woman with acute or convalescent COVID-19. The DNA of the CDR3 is TGTGCCAGCAGTGACACCGGGACTAGTTCCTACAATGAGCAGTTCTTC. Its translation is CASSDTGTSSYNEQFF.